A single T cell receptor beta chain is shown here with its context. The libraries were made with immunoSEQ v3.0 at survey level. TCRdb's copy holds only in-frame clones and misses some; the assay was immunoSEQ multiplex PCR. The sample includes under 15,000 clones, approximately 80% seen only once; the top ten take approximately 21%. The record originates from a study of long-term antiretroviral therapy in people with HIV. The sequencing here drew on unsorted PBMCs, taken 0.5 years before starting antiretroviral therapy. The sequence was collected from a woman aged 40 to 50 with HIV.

This CDR3 reads CASSKRAGDGYTF. CDR3 nucleotide sequence: TGTGCCAGCAGCAAGCGGGCAGGGGATGGCTACACCTTC. This sequence joins TRBV6-5 and TRBJ1-2, with D perhaps matching TRBD1 (6 bases). Trimming took off 6 bases at V and 6 bases at J, with 14 bases between the two ends. Germline CDR1 and CDR2: MNHEY and SVGAGI. CDR3 length: 13 residues.